The 18 T cell receptor beta chains presented below share a single source sample, sequenced in a study of molecular identifiers for immune sequencing clone quantification. One entry per CDR3 protein, called by TCRdb with MiXCR from the PCR reads. The sample holds approximately 550,000 distinct CDR3 sequences, 20% to 25% seen once. The sample taken for sequencing was naive CD8+ T cells from blood, with Jurkat cell RNA spiked in. Subset here: FACS-sorted CD8+CD4-CCR7+CD45RA+ naive T cells. These receptors came from a human donor in good health. Some libraries in this study had Jurkat cell RNA spiked in.

Remarks on this clonotype: A read error may explain this, as a much larger clone is one base away. The rearrangement joins TRBV6-2 or TRBV6-3 to TRBJ2-3, with 8 bases fitting TRBD2. The CDR3 has 16 residues. Per the germline V gene, CDR1 is MNHEY and CDR2 is SVGEGT. The CDR3 coding sequence is TGTGTCAGCAGCCGCCTTGCGGGAGGACTTTCAACTACGCAGTATTTT. Protein: CVSSRLAGGLSTTQYF.

This clonotype was seen many times. This rearrangement joins TRBV10-3 to TRBJ1-1; 8 bases match TRBD1. With 10 bases clipped from V and 0 bases from J, the junction kept 7 bases outside the gene matches. The V gene's germline CDR1 is ENHRY and CDR2 SYGVKD. The CDR3 is 14 amino acids. The CDR3 DNA is TGTGCCACCCAGGGGGCCGGAGTGAACACTGAAGCTTTCTTT. Residues: CATQGAGVNTEAFF.

The table lists this clonotype with a few counts. The chain joins TRBV27 to TRBJ2-7; unclear D gene. Germline V gene lookup returns CDR1 MNHEY and CDR2 SMNVEV (reference sequence). V was shortened by 3 bases and J by 1 base, with 16 bases between the two germline ends. CDR3 size: 16 residues. The CDR3 bases are TGTGCCAGCAGTTTGGGTGGATATTTGGCATCCTACGAGCAGTACTTC. This codes for CASSLGGYLASYEQYF.

J is TRBJ2-1 and V is TRBV14; TRBD2 is a possible D gene (5 bases). In germline, CDR1 is SGHDN, CDR2 FVKESK. CDR3 size: 13 residues. The germline V and J ends were trimmed by 4 bases and 5 bases, with 9 bases remaining between them. The DNA of the CDR3 is TGTGCCAGCAGCCGACTACTTAACAATGAGCAGTTCTTC. It specifies CASSRLLNNEQFF. The variable domain in full, completed from reference TRBV14 and TRBJ2-1, reads EAGVTQFPSHSVIEKGQTVTLRCDPISGHDNLYWYRRVMGKEIKFLLHFVKESKQDESGMPNNRFLAERTGGTYSTLKVQPAELEDSGVYFCASSRLLNNEQFFGPGTRLTVL.

The sample holds a few counts of this clonotype. The chain uses TRBV25-1 and TRBJ1-6, with D unclear. The CDR3 is made up of 15 amino acids. Trimming cost V 3 bases and J 7 bases, with 13 bases left between them. Germline values: CDR1 MGHDK, CDR2 SYGVNS. DNA of the CDR3: TGTGCCAGCAGTGATGAGGGCGGTTCAAATTCACCCCTCCACTTT. Its translation is CASSDEGGSNSPLHF. The full variable domain, rest sourced from reference TRBV25-1 and TRBJ1-6, is EADIYQTPRYLVIGTGKKITLECSQTMGHDKMYWYQQDPGMELHLIHYSYGVNSTEKGDLSSESTVSRIRTEHFPLTLESARPSHTSQYLCASSDEGGSNSPLHFGNGTRLTVT.

This clonotype was detected a few times. The rearrangement links TRBV20-1 to TRBJ2-7; 9 bases map to TRBD2. Germline V gene sequence: CDR1 DFQATT, CDR2 SNEGSKA (reference sequence). This CDR3 has 17 amino acids. V trimming: 6 bases; J trimming: 0 bases; junction bases outside the gene matches: 15. CDR3 sequence (DNA): TGCAGTGCCCTGGGAGCGGGAGGTAAAAAGGGCTCCTACGAGCAGTACTTC. Translation: CSALGAGGKKGSYEQYF.

This clonotype occurred many times. The chain combines TRBV27 with TRBJ1-1; D gene uncertain. CDR1 is MNHEY and CDR2 is SMNVEV in the germline V gene (reference sequence). V lost 2 bases and J lost 5, with 9 bases in between. This CDR3 is built from 13 residues. The CDR3 DNA reads TGTGCCAGCAGTTTAGTACCGAGTACTGAAGCTTTCTTT. It translates to CASSLVPSTEAFF.

This clonotype appeared a few times. V usage is TRBV29-1 and J usage is TRBJ2-5; no clear D gene. V lost 3 bases, J lost 1 base, and 9 bases lay in between. The CDR3 consists of 13 residues. CDR1 SQVTM and CDR2 ANQGSEA come from the germline V gene. The CDR3 sequence is CSVDPTSQETQYF. In DNA form, the CDR3 reads TGCAGCGTTGACCCCACAAGCCAAGAGACCCAGTACTTC.

This clonotype has more than one count but fewer than ten. This chain connects TRBV7-6 to TRBJ1-2; 10 bases agree with TRBD1. Germline V gives CDR1 SGHVS, CDR2 FNYEAQ. CDR3 length equals 15 residues. V lost 1 base and J lost 7; bases outside the gene matches: 6. The DNA for the CDR3 is TGTGCCAGCAGCTTAGAGGGACAGGGGTACCTTGGCTACACCTTC. The encoded protein is CASSLEGQGYLGYTF.

The chain links TRBV2 to TRBJ1-6; D perhaps matches TRBD1 (6 bases). V was cut by 10 bases and J by 5 bases, with 12 bases left in between. This CDR3 contains 13 residues. The germline V gene encodes CDR1 SNHLY and CDR2 FYNNEI. In DNA, the CDR3 is TGTGCCAAACAGGGATCGAATAATTCACCCCTCCACTTT. This sequence encodes CAKQGSNNSPLHF.

The V and J genes are TRBV7-9 and TRBJ1-3, with 8 bases aligning to TRBD1. CDR3 size: 15 residues. Germline-derived CDR1 and CDR2 are SEHNR and FQNEAQ (reference sequence). Trimming cost V 4 bases and J 2 bases; bases outside gene matches: 4. CDR3 nucleotides: TGTGCCAGCAGCTCCATCAGGGGGCCTGGAAACACCATATATTTT. It is translated as CASSSIRGPGNTIYF.

V usage is TRBV12-5 and J usage is TRBJ1-1, with unresolved D. V shed 0 bases and J shed 1 base, with 12 bases lying between them. CDR3 length equals 16 residues. Germline CDR1 LGHNT, CDR2 FRNRAP. This CDR3 reads CASGLVPEERNTEAFF. As DNA, the CDR3 is TGTGCTAGTGGTTTGGTACCTGAAGAGAGGAACACTGAAGCTTTCTTT.

This chain links TRBV18 with TRBJ1-5; D remains unclear. The CDR3 covers 14 residues. V lost 6 bases and J lost 0, with 9 bases in between. Germline V CDR1 and CDR2: KGHSH, LQKENI. CDR3 protein: CASSLKDSNQPQHF. CDR3 coding DNA: TGTGCCAGCTCCCTCAAAGATAGCAATCAGCCCCAGCATTTT.

The genes are TRBV6-6 and TRBJ2-5, with D possibly TRBD2 on 5 matching bases. Germline CDR1 reads MNHNY; CDR2 reads SVGAGI (reference sequence). The V and J ends lost 7 bases and 1 base respectively, with 13 bases between them. The CDR3 contains 14 residues. The CDR3 DNA is TGTGCCAGCATCCACTCGGGGAGCCAAGAGACCCAGTACTTC. Residues: CASIHSGSQETQYF.

The chain combines TRBV6-2 or TRBV6-3 with TRBJ2-7; D is perhaps TRBD1 or TRBD2 (5 bases each). V was clipped by 6 bases and J by 4 bases, with 22 bases between them. Per the germline V gene, CDR1 is MNHEY and CDR2 is SVGEGT. CDR3 length equals 16 residues. CDR3: CASSDLYTGTIYEQYF. The CDR3 region has the DNA TGTGCCAGCAGCGACCTTTACACCGGGACCATATACGAGCAGTACTTC.

This clonotype was recorded many times. The rearrangement links TRBV4-1 to TRBJ2-3; D unclear. CDR3 length: 12 amino acids. The V end lost 3 bases, the J end lost 6 bases, and 7 bases lay between the germline ends. Germline CDR1 and CDR2: MGHRA and YSYEKL. CDR3 sequence (DNA): TGCGCCAGCAGCCAGGGGATGGATACGCAGTATTTT. Translated, it gives CASSQGMDTQYF.

The chain joins TRBV23-1 to TRBJ2-1; D gene ambiguous. TRBV23-1 is placed among ORFs of uncertain function. Trimming stripped 6 bases from V and 4 bases from J, with 16 bases between. The CDR3 extends over 15 amino acids. CDR3 DNA sequence: TGCGCCAGCAGGCACAATCGGAGTAGATACAATGAGCAGTTCTTC. Amino acid sequence: CASRHNRSRYNEQFF.

The sample holds a few counts of this clonotype. This chain joins TRBV19 and TRBJ2-6; 7 bases are shared with TRBD2. With V trimmed by 3 bases and J by 0 bases, 5 bases remained unmatched. CDR1 LNHDA and CDR2 SQIVND come from the germline V gene (reference sequence). The CDR3 has 17 amino acids. Here the CDR3 reads CASSIYGDYSGANVLTF. CDR3 nucleotide sequence: TGTGCCAGTAGTATTTATGGGGACTACTCTGGGGCCAACGTCCTGACTTTC.